A single sample gave rise to the 3 T cell receptor beta chains below, sequenced in a study of T cell repertoires in cytomegalovirus infection. TCRdb analysed the reads with MiXCR anew, one entry per CDR3 protein. This table has some 920,000 distinct CDR3 sequences, around 30% appearing once. Their specific antigens are unknown. The specimen comprised cultured CD8+ T cells from PBMCs, sampled from culture after CMV antigen stimulation. These receptors were collected from a human donor in good health (CMV status not recorded). Some clones in this sample may be carry-over from other donors' samples.

This clonotype was recorded many times. The junction shows a germline mismatch at one end, possibly a read error. The V gene is TRBV7-2, the J gene TRBJ2-1; perhaps TRBD2 as D (6 bases). CDR1 and CDR2 (germline): SGHTA, FQGNSA. The length of the CDR3 is 15 residues. The CDR3 DNA follows: TGTGCCAGCAGTTTAGGGGTAGCGGTTCTCCTGGGGCAGTTCTTC. This translates into CASSLGVAVLLGQFF.

The chain links TRBV4-1 to TRBJ1-2; a possible D gene is TRBD1 (6 bases). Deletions cut 5 bases from V and 4 bases from J, with 8 bases between. Germline CDR1 is MGHRA and CDR2 is YSYEKL. The CDR3 has 12 amino acids. The CDR3 sequence: CASSWDTYGYTF. The DNA of the CDR3 is TGCGCCAGCAGCTGGGACACCTATGGCTACACCTTC.

The chain has TRBV7-9 and TRBJ1-1, with a tentative D call TRBD1 (6 bases). The CDR3 is 12 residues long. CDR1 is SEHNR, CDR2 FQNEAQ, per germline (reference sequence). V lost 7 bases, J lost 5 bases, and 11 bases lay in between. CDR3: CASTWGRTEAFF. Here the CDR3 DNA reads TGTGCCAGCACCTGGGGGCGGACTGAAGCTTTCTTT.